One TCR beta chain is described in this entry. Its matching antigen is unknown. The CDR3 length is 13 residues. Trimming left V 5 bases short and J 10 bases short, with 15 bases between. Per the germline V gene, CDR1 is MNHNS and CDR2 is SASEGT. This table comes from immunoSEQ multiplex PCR, and its TCRdb copy is limited to in-frame clones, with some not included. The table shows tens of thousands of clones, with 75% to 90% occurring only once. The data belong to a study of OX40 agonist ivuxolimab in advanced cancers. Findings of the study overall: Expanded clones were, on average, more numerous among CD8+ T cells than CD4+. The CD4+ and CD8+ T cells in the blood had expanded clonally by week 6 at 0.1 to 3.0 mg/kg.

The sequence derives from an adult with an advanced solid tumor such as melanoma, head and neck, liver or kidney cancer. The material sequenced was CD4+ or CD8+ T cells sorted from blood, taken in a trial of the OX40 agonist ivuxolimab. V and J are TRBV6-1 and TRBJ2-1, with a possible D match to TRBD1 (6 bases). This CDR3 is CASSPRGQSEQFF. DNA for the CDR3: TGTGCCAGCAGTCCCCGCGGACAGTCGGAGCAGTTCTTC.